This record covers a single T cell receptor (beta chain). The antigen is not known. The data were taken from a study of CD8 T cells in Susac syndrome. Both CD4+ and CD8+ T cells were negatively isolated, and TEMRA cells underwent FACS enrichment. Study-level results: In Susac syndrome, CD4+ T cell repertoires lacked any clonal expansion.

After extraction with the RNeasy kit, roughly 0.45 to 1 ug of the RNA was reverse transcribed using random hexamers. Multiplex PCR with immunoSEQ amplified the TCR beta CDR3 across 54 Vbeta and 13 Jbeta. TCRdb reprocessed the immunoSEQ multiplex PCR reads with MiXCR, giving one entry per CDR3 protein. This table holds about 170,000 distinct CDR3 sequences, roughly 95% found once. This CDR3 contains 15 residues. Germline V gene sequence: CDR1 MDHEN, CDR2 SYDVKM. V was clipped by 4 bases and J by 2 bases, with 12 bases between them. The material sequenced was CD4+ T cells from PBMCs. The sequence derives from a human donor with Susac syndrome. The chain uses TRBV28 and TRBJ1-5; D remains ambiguous. CDR3 sequence: CASSSPSSGNQPQHF. The CDR3 DNA reads TGTGCCAGCAGTTCGCCGTCTTCGGGCAATCAGCCCCAGCATTTT.